This is a list of T cell receptor beta chains from one sample in a study of OX40 agonist ivuxolimab in advanced cancers. Data came from immunoSEQ multiplex PCR; TCRdb stores just in-frame clones and leaves some out. Among about 43,000 clones listed, approximately 83% were seen once. The sample in question was CD4+ or CD8+ T cells sorted from blood, obtained in a trial of the OX40 agonist ivuxolimab. Receptors originate from an adult with an advanced solid tumor such as melanoma, head and neck, liver or kidney cancer. Each CDR3 is given with its conserved first and last residue. Fields, in order: J gene, V gene, D gene, clone size, CDR3 protein, CDR3 DNA. D genes are given only for firm matches. Clone size, where shown, is once, few, many, or a class for clones that have expanded.

TRBJ2-2,TRBV13,TRBD2,-,CASSIPGLAGDTGELFF,TGTGCCAGCAGCATACCGGGACTAGCGGGAGACACCGGGGAGCTGTTTTTT
TRBJ2-2,TRBV19,-,-,CASSAEGVRHTGELFF,TGTGCCAGTAGTGCCGAGGGGGTTCGACACACCGGGGAGCTGTTTTTT
TRBJ2-3,TRBV6-6,-,once,CASSYRHVEYF,TGTGCCAGCAGTTACAGGCACGTGGAGTATTTT
TRBJ1-1,TRBV19,-,-,CASSMIPGQYYPEAFF,TGTGCCAGTAGTATGATCCCGGGACAATATTACCCTGAAGCTTTCTTT
TRBJ1-6,TRBV5-1,-,-,CASSSGTRWNSPLHF,TGCGCCAGCAGCTCAGGGACGCGTTGGAATTCACCCCTCCACTTT
TRBJ2-1,TRBV19,TRBD2,-,CASSNSGGTYNEQFF,TGTGCCAGTAGCAATAGCGGGGGCACCTACAATGAGCAGTTCTTC
TRBJ1-1,TRBV19,-,-,CASSTREGTEAFF,TGTGCCAGTAGCACCAGAGAGGGCACTGAAGCTTTCTTT
TRBJ2-5,TRBV10-3,-,-,CAISGSRGSYDQETQYF,TGTGCCATCAGTGGTTCGAGAGGATCGTATGACCAAGAGACCCAGTACTTC
TRBJ2-7,TRBV4-1,-,-,CASRQDPEGSYGEQYF,TGCGCCAGCAGACAAGATCCGGAGGGTTCTTACGGCGAGCAGTACTTC
TRBJ1-1,TRBV28,TRBD1,-,CASRQGTAEAFF,TGTGCCAGCAGACAAGGGACAGCGGAAGCTTTCTTT
TRBJ2-1,TRBV27,TRBD2,once,CASSHGLAGGNEQFF,TGTGCCAGCAGTCACGGACTAGCGGGAGGGAATGAGCAGTTCTTC
TRBJ2-5,TRBV18,TRBD1,-,CASSQTGWGETQYF,TGTGCCAGCTCACAGACAGGGTGGGGAGAGACCCAGTACTTC
TRBJ2-3,TRBV6-1,-,once,CASSEYGGSSTDTQYF,TGTGCCAGCAGTGAATATGGGGGCTCGAGCACAGATACGCAGTATTTT
TRBJ1-1,TRBV6-1,-,-,CAVYLGTEAFF,TGTGCCGTCTATTTGGGCACTGAAGCTTTCTTT
TRBJ1-2,TRBV18,-,-,CASSPKDQPYGYTF,TGTGCCAGCTCACCAAAGGATCAACCCTATGGCTACACCTTC
TRBJ1-6,TRBV6-4,-,once,CASSDSGSPLHF,TGTGCCAGCAGTGACTCAGGGTCACCCCTCCACTTT
TRBJ1-6,TRBV27,TRBD1,-,CASRTGLRSPLHF,TGTGCCAGCAGGACAGGGCTGAGATCACCCCTCCACTTT
TRBJ1-1,TRBV19,-,-,CASSTGWNTEAFF,TGTGCCAGTAGTACGGGGTGGAACACTGAAGCTTTCTTT
TRBJ2-1,TRBV27,-,-,CASSTYNEQFF,TGTGCCAGCAGTACATACAATGAGCAGTTCTTC
TRBJ2-7,TRBV7-9,-,-,CASSSLGGQGGGSVEQYF,TGTGCCAGCAGCTCGCTGGGGGGGCAGGGAGGAGGGTCGGTCGAGCAGTACTTC